This is a list of T cell receptor beta chains from one sample in a study of brain T cells in children with intractable seizures. The method was immunoSEQ multiplex PCR; TCRdb's version includes in-frame clones alone and lacks a portion of them. The sample lists 340,000 or so clones; over 85% were seen once. The sample consisted of peripheral blood, taken 4 to 5 months after surgery. The receptors come from a boy in the first two years of life with tuberous sclerosis and intractable seizures. Each CDR3 is given with its conserved first and last residue. Fields, in order: J gene, V gene, D gene, CDR3 protein. The D gene is left open where the match is weak.

J gene: TRBJ1-5; V gene: TRBV19; D gene: NA; CDR3 protein: CASSPGQLNQPQHF
J gene: TRBJ1-2; V gene: TRBV6-1; D gene: NA; CDR3 protein: CASSEREFGVLTTF
J gene: TRBJ1-1; V gene: TRBV2; D gene: TRBD1; CDR3 protein: CASSEVGQGGTEAFF
J gene: TRBJ1-6; V gene: TRBV14; D gene: NA; CDR3 protein: CASSPGGGETSPLHF
J gene: TRBJ2-7; V gene: TRBV6-1; D gene: NA; CDR3 protein: CASRTDGASYEQYF
J gene: TRBJ1-6; V gene: TRBV27; D gene: NA; CDR3 protein: CASKTFDGGRSPLHF
J gene: TRBJ2-1; V gene: TRBV5-1; D gene: NA; CDR3 protein: CASSVGTNSYNEQFF
J gene: TRBJ1-4; V gene: TRBV30; D gene: NA; CDR3 protein: CAWSATGNEKLFF
J gene: TRBJ1-3; V gene: TRBV7-9; D gene: NA; CDR3 protein: CASSLGTGNTIYF
J gene: TRBJ2-2; V gene: TRBV9; D gene: NA; CDR3 protein: CASSGARGELFF
J gene: TRBJ2-1; V gene: TRBV6-6; D gene: NA; CDR3 protein: CASSYRPRYSYNEQFF
J gene: TRBJ2-5; V gene: TRBV4-2; D gene: NA; CDR3 protein: CASGLGAGETQYF
J gene: TRBJ1-3; V gene: TRBV5-5; D gene: NA; CDR3 protein: CASSFSHRSSGNTIYF
J gene: TRBJ2-7; V gene: TRBV1; D gene: NA; CDR3 protein: CTSSQSRVRQYF
J gene: TRBJ1-2; V gene: TRBV21-1; D gene: NA; CDR3 protein: CASSKGRKDNPTNYGYTF
J gene: TRBJ1-6; V gene: TRBV20-1; D gene: TRBD1; CDR3 protein: CSASIGTGHSPLHF
J gene: TRBJ2-6; V gene: TRBV30; D gene: NA; CDR3 protein: CAWSVNAGANVLTF
J gene: TRBJ2-7; V gene: TRBV9; D gene: NA; CDR3 protein: CASSVAGDGYEQYF
J gene: TRBJ1-5; V gene: TRBV7-3; D gene: NA; CDR3 protein: CASSLGASQPQHF
J gene: TRBJ2-7; V gene: TRBV7-9; D gene: NA; CDR3 protein: CASSQLQGYEQYF
J gene: TRBJ2-1; V gene: TRBV30; D gene: NA; CDR3 protein: CAWNSANNEQFF
J gene: TRBJ2-3; V gene: TRBV9; D gene: NA; CDR3 protein: CASSFTSSDTQYF
J gene: TRBJ2-1; V gene: TRBV6-5; D gene: NA; CDR3 protein: CASRRATEQFF
J gene: TRBJ2-7; V gene: TRBV7-9; D gene: NA; CDR3 protein: CASSAQVYEQYF
J gene: TRBJ2-5; V gene: TRBV9; D gene: TRBD1; CDR3 protein: CASSDRDSSETQYF
J gene: TRBJ1-1; V gene: TRBV7-8; D gene: NA; CDR3 protein: CASSPRENTEAFF
J gene: TRBJ1-1; V gene: TRBV11-2; D gene: NA; CDR3 protein: CASSHVPTGLGSEAFF
J gene: TRBJ1-2; V gene: TRBV7-9; D gene: NA; CDR3 protein: CASSILDTLYGYTF
J gene: TRBJ1-5; V gene: TRBV4-1; D gene: NA; CDR3 protein: CASSLTAAGGNQPQHF
J gene: TRBJ1-2; V gene: TRBV5-1; D gene: TRBD1; CDR3 protein: CASSLTGGNGYTF
J gene: TRBJ2-7; V gene: TRBV9; D gene: NA; CDR3 protein: CASSRGGEQYF
J gene: TRBJ1-5; V gene: TRBV4-1; D gene: NA; CDR3 protein: CASSQNRDANQPQHF
J gene: TRBJ2-7; V gene: TRBV4-1; D gene: TRBD1; CDR3 protein: CASSQEGQGAREQYF
J gene: TRBJ2-7; V gene: TRBV11-2; D gene: NA; CDR3 protein: CASSQARLAREQYF
J gene: TRBJ1-1; V gene: TRBV30; D gene: NA; CDR3 protein: CAWSVWRGYTEAFF
J gene: TRBJ2-2; V gene: TRBV7-9; D gene: TRBD2; CDR3 protein: CASIRLAGNTGELFF
J gene: TRBJ1-5; V gene: TRBV10-1; D gene: TRBD1; CDR3 protein: CASTKTPDRGGNQPQHF
J gene: TRBJ2-7; V gene: TRBV29-1; D gene: NA; CDR3 protein: CSVEGSSYEQYF
J gene: TRBJ1-6; V gene: TRBV5-1; D gene: NA; CDR3 protein: CASSLGLRDSPPHF
J gene: TRBJ2-2; V gene: TRBV18; D gene: TRBD2; CDR3 protein: CASRLAENTGELFF
J gene: TRBJ2-3; V gene: TRBV14; D gene: TRBD2; CDR3 protein: CASSTQLAGGADTQYF
J gene: TRBJ2-2; V gene: TRBV30; D gene: NA; CDR3 protein: CAWTDYTGELFF
J gene: TRBJ2-7; V gene: TRBV13; D gene: NA; CDR3 protein: CASSFGTSYYEQYF
J gene: TRBJ1-6; V gene: TRBV6-5; D gene: TRBD1; CDR3 protein: CASFRGPDNSPLHF
J gene: TRBJ1-6; V gene: TRBV19; D gene: NA; CDR3 protein: CASSIRRGSYNSPLHF
J gene: TRBJ1-4; V gene: TRBV25-1; D gene: NA; CDR3 protein: CASSDRYRLLEKLFF
J gene: TRBJ1-5; V gene: TRBV2; D gene: NA; CDR3 protein: CASSRLIQPQHF
J gene: TRBJ2-3; V gene: TRBV19; D gene: TRBD2; CDR3 protein: CASSIGRGGLADTQYF
J gene: TRBJ2-7; V gene: TRBV11-1; D gene: NA; CDR3 protein: CASSLGRNSYEQYF
J gene: TRBJ2-1; V gene: TRBV14; D gene: TRBD2; CDR3 protein: CASSPPLTSLKINEQFF
J gene: TRBJ2-6; V gene: TRBV5-1; D gene: NA; CDR3 protein: CASSLGVKIPKRESGANVLTF
J gene: TRBJ2-1; V gene: TRBV6-1; D gene: NA; CDR3 protein: CASSESLATGRINEQFF
J gene: TRBJ1-1; V gene: TRBV3-1/TRBV3-2; D gene: NA; CDR3 protein: CASSQETGSYHTEAFF
J gene: TRBJ2-1; V gene: TRBV7-2; D gene: TRBD2; CDR3 protein: CASSVRGGSYNEQFF
J gene: TRBJ1-6; V gene: TRBV6-5; D gene: NA; CDR3 protein: CASSRDNPYNSPLHF